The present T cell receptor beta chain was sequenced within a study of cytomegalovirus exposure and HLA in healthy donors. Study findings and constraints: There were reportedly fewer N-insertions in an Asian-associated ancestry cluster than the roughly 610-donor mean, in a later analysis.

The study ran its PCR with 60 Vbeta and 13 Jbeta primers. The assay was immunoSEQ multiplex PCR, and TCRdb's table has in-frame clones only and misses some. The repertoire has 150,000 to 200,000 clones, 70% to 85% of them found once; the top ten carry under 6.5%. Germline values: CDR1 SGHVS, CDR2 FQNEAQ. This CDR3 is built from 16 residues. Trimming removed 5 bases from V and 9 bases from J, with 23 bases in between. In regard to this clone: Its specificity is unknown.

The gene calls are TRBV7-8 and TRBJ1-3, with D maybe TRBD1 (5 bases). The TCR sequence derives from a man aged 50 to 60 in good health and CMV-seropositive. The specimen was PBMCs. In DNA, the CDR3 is TGTGCCAGCAGCCGGGACGGATTACTGAGGGGAGGCACCATATATTTT. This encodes CASSRDGLLRGGTIYF.